This TCR beta chain was documented in a study of CD8 T cells in ankylosing spondylitis. This CDR3 region has 16 residues. The germline V gene encodes CDR1 SGHRS and CDR2 YFSETQ. J was trimmed by 2 bases and V by 4 bases; bases with no gene match: 10. Researchers built TCR beta libraries using quantitative 5'-RACE with molecular barcodes. In TCRdb, the 5' RACE reads were re-called with MiXCR into one record per CDR3 protein. The top ten clones hold around 14% of a sample with about 400,000 distinct CDR3 sequences, 20% to 25% of them seen once. The sequence was collected from a male donor with ankylosing spondylitis or in good health (not recorded which). Sequenced material: blood, either unsorted or a sorted T cell fraction (not recorded which). The rearrangement joins TRBV5-1 to TRBJ2-7, with 9 bases identical to TRBD2. Here the CDR3 reads CASSGLSRGGAYEQYF. CDR3 nucleotides: TGCGCCAGCAGCGGGCTCTCCCGCGGGGGGGCCTACGAGCAGTACTTC.